This paragraph reports one T cell receptor (beta chain). No antigen is known for it. No quality values exist for individual bases; no much larger clone is one base distant. These data originate in a study of blood T cell repertoires in COVID-19 (TCRdb year 2020). With respect to the entire study: Samples from collaborators originated in the United States, Italy and Spain and spanned both the acute and convalescent phases of COVID-19. The samples were drawn from two sources: the first 160 participants of the ongoing ImmuneRACE study, and fewer than 1,500 subjects contributed by 6 global collaborators. A freely available public database, intended as a resource for researchers studying the immune response to SARS-CoV-2, is where the repertoires were released. The material from the prospective study consisted of cDNA or gDNA derived from T cells, B-cell-depleted T cells, or PBMCs. Subjects who had been exposed to COVID-19, were actively infected with it, or had recovered from it provided the deeply sampled blood TCRbeta repertoires that made up the dataset. Sample metadata almost always included a de-identified subject ID, COVID-19 status, age in years and sex. Where available, HLA class I and class II types were obtained from metadata supplied by the sample provider rather than from assay-based typing. What the study reported, not specific to this receptor: How much clinical and demographic metadata was included differed by source and by participant, and the metadata was provided uncurated.

V is trimmed back by 4 bases and J by 4 bases, and the junction contains 8 bases that no gene match accounts for. There are 17 amino acids in the CDR3, from cysteine to phenylalanine inclusive. Of the read, only the CDR3 DNA is kept; its 51 bases are in frame from base 1. The germline V gene (reference sequence) specifies LGHDT as CDR1 and YNNKEL as CDR2. The collaborating institutions used their own protocols to collect whole blood in K2EDTA tubes. Collaborator samples were shipped for TCRbeta analysis as frozen whole blood, isolated PBMCs, or DNA extracted from either sample type. The immunoSEQ Assay, a bias-controlled multiplex PCR, was used to amplify TCRbeta CDR3 regions from genomic DNA. The source study handled its data this way. The number of nucleated cells in each sample was estimated by amplification of reference gene primers within the assay. To quantify the absolute abundance of each unique TCRbeta CDR3 rearrangement, sequence reads were collapsed and filtered. For each sample, productive Simpson clonality was calculated as the square root of Simpson's diversity index across productive rearrangements. The table comes from immuneACCESS by way of TCRdb, which keeps in-frame sequences with V and J called. Part of the clones is missing from these tables; in studies checked, under half for an unresolved V gene and the rest for unknown reasons. V and J calls and clone size come straight from that table; D and trimming were deduced from the DNA. In this sample the table shows some 70,000 clones, 75% to 90% of which occur a single time. Clones ranked in the top ten supply 6.5% to 9.5% of the sample.

This TCR was sampled from a man in his fifties with active COVID-19. The chain was built from TRBV3-1 (or the pseudogene TRBV3-2) and TRBJ2-3; the central 13 bases match TRBD2. Material: peripheral blood. Read as DNA, the sequence is TGTGCCAGCAGCCTGACTAGCGGGAGGAGGGGGGCAGATACGCAGTATTTT. This encodes CASSLTSGRRGADTQYF.